The clone carrying this T cell receptor beta chain was detected ten times or more. Its specificity is not known. The CDR3 extends over 16 amino acids. Germline V CDR1 and CDR2: LGHNA, YNFKEQ. V was shortened by 4 bases and J by 1 base, with 16 bases between the two germline ends. MiXCR, run by TCRdb on the 5' RACE reads, gives a single entry per CDR3 protein. The table has roughly 130,000 distinct CDR3 sequences, over 6.5% seen once; the top ten hold 12%. The data were obtained in a study of CD8 T cells in ankylosing spondylitis. Findings and caveats of the study: Among TCR beta sequences, a motif of 7 to 9 highly homologous variants appeared characteristic of ankylosing spondylitis blood.

The source of this sequence is a male donor with ankylosing spondylitis or in good health (not recorded which). The chain combines TRBV4-2 with TRBJ1-2, with D perhaps matching TRBD1 (5 bases). Specimen: blood, either unsorted or a sorted T cell fraction (not recorded which). CDR3 loop: CASSPSGGIINYGYTF. The DNA for the CDR3 is TGTGCCAGCAGCCCTTCGGGGGGGATCATTAACTATGGCTACACCTTC.